This TCR beta chain was sequenced during a study of shared clonotypes between healthy human individuals. About the research overall: Each donor's CD8 memory used one plate, CD8 naive two, each CD4 subset three. Broader study findings: Clonotypes which were not shared had lower generation probabilities than clonotypes that all four donors shared. A small donor pool kept down the genetic and exposure-history diversity that was represented.

On this clone: Its antigen is unidentified.

Germline-derived CDR1 and CDR2 are SGHAT and FQDESV (reference sequence). This CDR3 region has 15 residues. The germline V and J ends were trimmed by 5 bases and 5 bases, with 18 bases remaining between them. Data came from immunoSEQ multiplex PCR; TCRdb stores just in-frame clones and leaves some out. The table records some 1,100,000 clones, more than 75% of them present only once. Sequencing used memory CD4+ T cells from PBMCs. The sample's subset: CD45RA-negative fraction. This chain connects TRBV11-1 to TRBJ1-1, with D maybe TRBD1 (6 bases). The source of this sequence is a man between 18 and 35 years old in good health. Some clones in this sample may be carry-over from other donors' samples. The DNA for the CDR3 is TGTGCCAGCAGCCTCGAGGACAGTTCACGTACTGAAGCTTTCTTT. Protein product: CASSLEDSSRTEAFF.